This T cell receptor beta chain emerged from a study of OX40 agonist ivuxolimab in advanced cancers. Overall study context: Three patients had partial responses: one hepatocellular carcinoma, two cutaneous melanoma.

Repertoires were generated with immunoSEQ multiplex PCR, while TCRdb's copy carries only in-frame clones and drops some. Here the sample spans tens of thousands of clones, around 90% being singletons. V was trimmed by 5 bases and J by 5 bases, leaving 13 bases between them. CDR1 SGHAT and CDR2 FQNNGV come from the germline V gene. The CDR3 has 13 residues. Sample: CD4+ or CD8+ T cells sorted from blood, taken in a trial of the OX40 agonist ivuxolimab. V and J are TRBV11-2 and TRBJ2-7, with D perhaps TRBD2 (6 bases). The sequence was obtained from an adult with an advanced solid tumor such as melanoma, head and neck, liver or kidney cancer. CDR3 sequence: CASSRLARNEQYF. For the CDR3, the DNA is TGTGCCAGCAGCAGGCTAGCGAGGAACGAGCAGTACTTC.